A single sample is the source of the 25 T cell receptor beta chains below, sequenced in a study of response to subunit inactivated influenza vaccine. MiXCR, applied by TCRdb to the RT-PCR reads, yields one record per CDR3 protein. This table holds 550,000 to 600,000 distinct CDR3 sequences, 10% to 15% found once. The sample here was PBMCs from blood, taken on the day of vaccination. The receptor source for this set is a man aged 50 to 60 who received an inactivated influenza vaccine.

This clonotype was seen just once. The chain couples TRBV5-1 to TRBJ1-6; the D gene is possibly TRBD1 (5 bases). The CDR3 is 14 amino acids. The V gene lost 5 bases and the J gene lost 6 bases, with 12 bases spanning the gap. Germline lookup yields CDR1 SGHRS and CDR2 YFSETQ. CDR3 residues: CASREGFSNSPLHF. The DNA for the CDR3 is TGCGCCAGCAGAGAGGGGTTCAGTAATTCACCCCTCCACTTT. Together with reference TRBV5-1 and TRBJ1-6, the CDR3 gives the full variable domain: KAGVTQTPRYLIKTRGQQVTLSCSPISGHRSVSWYQQTPGQGLQFLFEYFSETQRNKGNFPGRFSGRQFSNSRSEMNVSTLELGDSALYLCASREGFSNSPLHFGNGTRLTVT.

The rearrangement uses TRBV29-1 and TRBJ2-1, with a possible D match to TRBD2 (6 bases). Germline-derived CDR1 and CDR2 are SQVTM and ANQGSEA. With 5 bases removed from V and 1 base from J, the gap between germline ends came to 18 bases. The CDR3 length is 16 residues. In DNA form, the CDR3 reads TGCAGCGTTTTAAGTACGGGGGACTCATCCTACAATGAGCAGTTCTTC. Encoded protein: CSVLSTGDSSYNEQFF.

The CDR3 sequence is CASSLSGLATYEQYF. CDR3 nucleotides: TGTGCCAGCAGCTTATCTGGACTAGCTACTTACGAGCAGTACTTC. This chain links TRBV7-2 with TRBJ2-7; 8 positions agree with TRBD2. Germline CDR1 SGHTA, CDR2 FQGNSA. CDR3 size: 15 residues. V dropped 2 bases and J dropped 4; count of bases not matched to a gene: 7.

V usage is TRBV27 and J usage is TRBJ2-7; no clear D gene. V shed 8 bases and J shed 4 bases, with 15 bases lying between them. The CDR3 runs to 13 residues. Germline assignment: CDR1 MNHEY and CDR2 SMNVEV (reference sequence). This CDR3 reads CASRLEIGYEQYF. The CDR3 DNA reads TGTGCCAGCCGGTTAGAAATTGGGTACGAGCAGTACTTC.

CDR3 sequence: CASSSRTSNTGELFF. The DNA of the CDR3 is TGTGCCAGCAGCTCCAGGACTTCGAACACCGGGGAGCTGTTTTTT. V and J are TRBV7-9 and TRBJ2-2, with D possibly matching TRBD2 (5 bases). CDR1 SEHNR and CDR2 FQNEAQ come from the germline V gene (reference sequence). V lost 4 bases and J 0 bases, leaving 9 bases between the germline ends. There are 15 residues in the CDR3.

This clonotype was seen a few times. This rearrangement joins TRBV5-1 to TRBJ2-5, with TRBD1 matching over 9 bases. The CDR3 is made up of 15 amino acids. V lost 3 bases and J lost 5; bases outside the gene matches: 8. CDR1 SGHRS and CDR2 YFSETQ come from the germline V gene. CDR3 loop: CASSSAQGARETQYF. As DNA, the CDR3 is TGCGCCAGCAGCTCAGCACAGGGGGCTCGTGAGACCCAGTACTTC.

This clonotype was seen more than once but under ten times. V usage is TRBV4-3 and J usage is TRBJ1-4; D is ambiguous. The CDR3 totals 15 residues. V lost 1 base and J 8 bases, leaving 14 bases between the germline ends. CDR1 is LGHNA, CDR2 YSLEER, per germline. CDR3: CASSQARISPEKLFF. The DNA for the CDR3 is TGCGCCAGCAGCCAAGCCCGTATCTCTCCGGAAAAACTGTTTTTT.

The chain couples TRBV5-1 to TRBJ2-5, with 7 bases that match TRBD1. V lost 2 bases, J lost 7 bases, and 11 bases stayed unmatched. The CDR3 is 15 residues long. Per the germline V gene, CDR1 is SGHRS and CDR2 is YFSETQ. The CDR3 DNA sequence: TGCGCCAGCAGCTTAGGTCGACAGGGAGAGGGGACCCAGTACTTC. Translated, it gives CASSLGRQGEGTQYF.

V gene TRBV21-1 combines with J gene TRBJ2-1; TRBD1 reflects the table's D call only, with no check against the DNA. TRBV21-1 is assigned pseudogene status. The CDR3 consists of 17 residues. The chain's CDR3 is CASSRGAIISPYNEQFF. In DNA, the CDR3 is TGTGCCAGCAGCAGGGGGGCTATCATTAGCCCCTACAATGAGCAGTTCTTC.

This clonotype was recorded a few times. The genes are TRBV7-6 and TRBJ2-5, with D maybe TRBD2 (5 bases). CDR1 is SGHVS and CDR2 is FNYEAQ in the germline V gene. V was pared by 4 bases and J by 14 bases, with 23 bases between. This CDR3 comprises 14 residues. The CDR3 nucleotides are TGTGCCAGCAGCTCCTACCAGGCAGGATGGGCGGGCTACTTC. This translates into CASSSYQAGWAGYF.

The chain links TRBV15 to TRBJ2-7; D possibly matches TRBD1 or TRBD2 (5 bases each). This CDR3 has 13 amino acids. From germline, CDR1 is LNHNV and CDR2 YYDKDF (reference sequence). Trimming stripped 0 bases from V and 6 bases from J, with 9 bases between. The chain's CDR3 is CATSRDTGLEQYF. In nucleotides, the CDR3 is TGTGCCACCAGCAGAGATACGGGGCTCGAGCAGTACTTC.

The V and J genes are TRBV9 and TRBJ2-3; 14 nucleotides match TRBD2. The CDR3 consists of 18 residues. Germline assignment: CDR1 SGDLS and CDR2 YYNGEE. V was clipped by 3 bases and J by 3 bases; unmatched bases: 9. In DNA form, the CDR3 reads TGTGCCAGCAGCGGACGGCTGGGGACTAGCGGGGGTACAGATACGCAGTATTTT. Encoded protein: CASSGRLGTSGGTDTQYF. The whole variable domain, remainder taken from reference TRBV9 and TRBJ2-3, is DSGVTQTPKHLITATGQRVTLRCSPRSGDLSVYWYQQSLDQGLQFLIQYYNGEERAKGNILERFSAQQFPDLHSELNLSSLELGDSALYFCASSGRLGTSGGTDTQYFGPGTRLTVL.

The chain uses TRBV6-2 or TRBV6-3 and TRBJ1-5, with D perhaps TRBD1 (5 bases). The germline V gene has CDR1 MNHEY and CDR2 SVGEGT. V was clipped by 2 bases and J by 4 bases, with 21 bases between them. The CDR3 is 18 amino acids. The CDR3 DNA reads as TGTGCCAGCAGTTACGAACCTCTTGCTTGGGGCCCTAATCAGCCCCAGCATTTT. Amino acids: CASSYEPLAWGPNQPQHF.

On this clonotype itself: A read error may account for a junction end that differs from germline. V is TRBV15 and J is TRBJ2-3, with TRBD1 matching 7 bases. This CDR3 has 15 residues. Germline lookup yields CDR1 LNHNV and CDR2 YYDKDF (reference sequence). This chain's CDR3 is CATTGQASSTDTLYF. CDR3 coding DNA: TGTGCCACCACTGGACAGGCCAGTTCCACAGATACGCTGTATTTT.

V and J are TRBV20-1 and TRBJ1-4, with a possible D match to TRBD1 (5 bases). Germline assignment: CDR1 DFQATT and CDR2 SNEGSKA (reference sequence). The CDR3 runs to 12 residues. Trimming took 7 bases from V and 8 from J, leaving 14 bases between them. In nucleotides, the CDR3 is TGCAGTGTCAGGGCGTATGCAGAAAAACTGTTTTTT. It yields the protein CSVRAYAEKLFF.

V usage is TRBV24-1 and J usage is TRBJ2-5; D is ambiguous. CDR1 is KGHDR and CDR2 is SFDVKD in the germline V gene. V was trimmed by 5 bases and J by 2 bases, leaving 17 bases between them. The CDR3 totals 16 residues. The CDR3 bases are TGTGCCACCAGTGCCCCAAAAGGGCCGCATCAAGAGACCCAGTACTTC. Protein: CATSAPKGPHQETQYF.

This clonotype was observed a few times. The chain combines TRBV21-1 with TRBJ2-7. TRBV21-1 represents a pseudogene. The CDR3 covers 15 residues. CDR3 amino acids: CASISIDTTSYEQYF. DNA of the CDR3: TGTGCCAGCATCTCAATAGACACCACCTCCTACGAGCAGTACTTC.

The chain couples TRBV29-1 to TRBJ2-1; D call uncertain. V was shortened by 4 bases and J by 0 bases, with 7 bases between the two germline ends. There are 13 residues in the CDR3. CDR1 is SQVTM and CDR2 is ANQGSEA in the germline V gene. The CDR3 protein is CSVAEASYNEQFF. The CDR3 bases are TGCAGCGTTGCTGAGGCCTCCTACAATGAGCAGTTCTTC.

In its sample, this clonotype was seen a few times. V is TRBV20-1 and J is TRBJ2-7; D is ambiguous. Trimming shortened V by 4 bases and J by 2 bases, and 9 bases separated the two germline ends. Germline CDR1 is DFQATT and CDR2 is SNEGSKA (reference sequence). There are 12 residues in the CDR3. The CDR3 DNA sequence: TGCAGTGCTATTTTCGAGGCCTACGAGCAGTACTTC. It translates to CSAIFEAYEQYF.

This clonotype was counted only a few times. The gene calls are TRBV5-6 and TRBJ2-5; D may be TRBD1 (5 bases). This CDR3 spans 16 amino acids. V dropped 4 bases and J dropped 5 bases, with 21 bases sitting between them. CDR1 SGHDT and CDR2 YYEEEE come from the germline V gene. The CDR3, as DNA: TGTGCCAGCAGCCCCAGACCAGGGAACGAGGTGGAGACCCAGTACTTC. Its protein is CASSPRPGNEVETQYF.

The chain joins TRBV5-4 to TRBJ1-2; D might be TRBD1 (6 bases). Germline values: CDR1 SGHNT, CDR2 YYREEE (reference sequence). Trimming shortened V by 4 bases and J by 4 bases, and 14 bases separated the two germline ends. The CDR3 contains 14 residues. DNA for the CDR3: TGTGCCAGCAGCGGAGCAGGGGCGCTCTATGGCTACACCTTC. It is translated as CASSGAGALYGYTF.

The V gene is TRBV7-2, the J gene TRBJ2-4, with TRBD1 identical over 10 bases. The V gene's germline CDR1 is SGHTA and CDR2 FQGNSA. J was trimmed by 3 bases and V by 5 bases; bases with no gene match: 19. The CDR3 totals 20 residues. CDR3 sequence: CASSPRLPIRDRGGKNIQYF. The CDR3 bases are TGTGCCAGCAGCCCACGGCTCCCTATCCGGGACAGGGGAGGCAAAAACATTCAGTACTTC.

The rearrangement uses TRBV5-1 and TRBJ2-7; D might be TRBD1 (6 bases). Trimming shortened V by 4 bases and J by 5 bases, and 13 bases separated the two germline ends. Per the germline V gene, CDR1 is SGHRS and CDR2 is YFSETQ. The CDR3 runs to 13 residues. The CDR3 coding sequence is TGCGCCAGCAGCGAACAGGGTGGCCACGAGCAGTACTTC. It encodes CASSEQGGHEQYF.

The chain links TRBV2 to TRBJ2-7, with TRBD1 identical over 10 bases. This CDR3 contains 17 residues. Germline V gene lookup returns CDR1 SNHLY and CDR2 FYNNEI. The V gene end was trimmed by 2 bases and the J gene end by 0 bases; junction bases not matched to a gene: 7. For the CDR3, the DNA is TGTGCCAGCAGTGAAATAGGGACAGGGGAATCCTCCTACGAGCAGTACTTC. Its translation is CASSEIGTGESSYEQYF. The whole variable domain, filled in from reference TRBV2 and TRBJ2-7, reads EPEVTQTPSHQVTQMGQEVILRCVPISNHLYFYWYRQILGQKVEFLVSFYNNEISEKSEIFDDQFSVERPDGSNFTLKIRSTKLEDSAMYFCASSEIGTGESSYEQYFGPGTRLTVT.

The CDR3 DNA reads TGCAGTGCTAGGGGACTAGCGGGAGGGCCTTCCTACGAGCAGTACTTC. Encoded protein: CSARGLAGGPSYEQYF. The chain links TRBV20-1 to TRBJ2-7; TRBD2 matches 16 bases. The CDR3 is 16 amino acids. Germline values: CDR1 DFQATT, CDR2 SNEGSKA (reference sequence). Germline trimming cut 3 bases from V and 1 base from J; bases unmatched to any gene: 3.